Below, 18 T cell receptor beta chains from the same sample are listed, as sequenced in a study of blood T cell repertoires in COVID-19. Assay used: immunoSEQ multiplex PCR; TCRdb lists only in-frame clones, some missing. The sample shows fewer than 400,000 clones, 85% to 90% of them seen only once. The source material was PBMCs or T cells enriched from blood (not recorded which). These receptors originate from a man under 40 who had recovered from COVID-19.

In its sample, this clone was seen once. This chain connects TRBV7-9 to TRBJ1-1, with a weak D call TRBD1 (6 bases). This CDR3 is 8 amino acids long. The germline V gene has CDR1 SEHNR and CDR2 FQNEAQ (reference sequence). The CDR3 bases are TGTGGAGGGGGTGAAGCTTTCTTT. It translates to CGGGEAFF. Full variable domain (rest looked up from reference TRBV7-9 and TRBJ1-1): DTGVSQNPRHKITKRGQNVTFRCDPISEHNRLYWYRQTLGQGPEFLTYFQNEAQLEKSRLLSDRFSAERPKGSFSTLEIQRTEQGDSAMYLCGGGEAFFGQGTRLTVV.

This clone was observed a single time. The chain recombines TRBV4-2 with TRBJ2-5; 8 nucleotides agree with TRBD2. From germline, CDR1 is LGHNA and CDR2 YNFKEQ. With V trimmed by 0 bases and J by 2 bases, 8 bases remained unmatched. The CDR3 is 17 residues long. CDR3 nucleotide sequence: TGTGCCAGCAGCCAAGAAGGGGCTAGCGGGCCTCAAGAGACCCAGTACTTC. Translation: CASSQEGASGPQETQYF.

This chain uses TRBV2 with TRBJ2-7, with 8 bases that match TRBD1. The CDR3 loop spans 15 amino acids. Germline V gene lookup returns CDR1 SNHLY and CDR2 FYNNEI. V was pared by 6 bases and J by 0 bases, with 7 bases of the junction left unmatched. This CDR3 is CASSGLGQGSYEQYF. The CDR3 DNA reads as TGTGCCAGCAGCGGCTTAGGACAGGGCTCCTACGAGCAGTACTTC. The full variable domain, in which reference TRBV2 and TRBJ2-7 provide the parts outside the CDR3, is EPEVTQTPSHQVTQMGQEVILRCVPISNHLYFYWYRQILGQKVEFLVSFYNNEISEKSEIFDDQFSVERPDGSNFTLKIRSTKLEDSAMYFCASSGLGQGSYEQYFGPGTRLTVT.

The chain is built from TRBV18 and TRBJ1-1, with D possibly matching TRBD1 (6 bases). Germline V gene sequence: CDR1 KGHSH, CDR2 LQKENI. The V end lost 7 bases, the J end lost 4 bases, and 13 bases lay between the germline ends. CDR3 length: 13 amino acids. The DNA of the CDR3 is TGTGCCAGCTGGGCCCTACAGGGCACTGAAGCTTTCTTT. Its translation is CASWALQGTEAFF.

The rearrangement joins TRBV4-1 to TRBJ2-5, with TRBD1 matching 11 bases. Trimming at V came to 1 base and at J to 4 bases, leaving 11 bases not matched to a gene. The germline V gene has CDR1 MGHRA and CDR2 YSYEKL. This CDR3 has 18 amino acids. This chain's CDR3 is CASSQGEIGQGAPETQYF. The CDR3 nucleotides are TGCGCCAGCAGCCAAGGGGAGATAGGACAGGGGGCCCCAGAGACCCAGTACTTC.

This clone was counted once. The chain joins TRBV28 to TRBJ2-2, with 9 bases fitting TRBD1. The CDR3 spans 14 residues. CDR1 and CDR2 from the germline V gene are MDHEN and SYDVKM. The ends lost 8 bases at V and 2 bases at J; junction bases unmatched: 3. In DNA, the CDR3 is TGTGCCAGCTGGGACAGGGAAAACACCGGGGAGCTGTTTTTT. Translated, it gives CASWDRENTGELFF.

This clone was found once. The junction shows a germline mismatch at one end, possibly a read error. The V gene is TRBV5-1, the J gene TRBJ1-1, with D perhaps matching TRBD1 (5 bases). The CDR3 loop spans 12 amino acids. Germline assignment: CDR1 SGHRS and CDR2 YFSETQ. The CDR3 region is CASSSDSLSYQF. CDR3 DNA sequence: TGCGCCAGCAGCTCCGACAGTTTATCGTACCAATTT.

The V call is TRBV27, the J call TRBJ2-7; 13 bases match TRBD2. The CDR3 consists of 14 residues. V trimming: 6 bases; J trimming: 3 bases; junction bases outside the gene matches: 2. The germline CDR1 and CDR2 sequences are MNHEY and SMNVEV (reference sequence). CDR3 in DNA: TGTGCCAGCAGGGGACTAGCGGGACTCTACGAGCAGTACTTC. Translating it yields CASRGLAGLYEQYF.

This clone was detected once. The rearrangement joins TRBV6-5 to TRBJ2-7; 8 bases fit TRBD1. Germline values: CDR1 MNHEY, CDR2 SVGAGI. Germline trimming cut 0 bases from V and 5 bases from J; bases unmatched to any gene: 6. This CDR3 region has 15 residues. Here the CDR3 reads CASSYSTRGLNEQYF. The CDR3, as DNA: TGTGCCAGCAGTTACTCGACCAGGGGGCTTAACGAGCAGTACTTC.

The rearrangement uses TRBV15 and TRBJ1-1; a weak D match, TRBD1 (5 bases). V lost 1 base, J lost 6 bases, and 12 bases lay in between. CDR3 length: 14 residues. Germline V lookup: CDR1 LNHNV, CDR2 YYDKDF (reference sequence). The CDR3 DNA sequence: TGTGCCACCAGCAGAGGCGGGGGAATCCCTGAAGCTTTCTTT. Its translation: CATSRGGGIPEAFF.

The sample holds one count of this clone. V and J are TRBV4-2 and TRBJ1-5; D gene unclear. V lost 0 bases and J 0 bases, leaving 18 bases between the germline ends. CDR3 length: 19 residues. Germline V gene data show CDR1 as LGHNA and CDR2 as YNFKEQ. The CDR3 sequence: CASSQDAESRRYSNQPQHF. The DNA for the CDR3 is TGTGCCAGCAGCCAAGACGCCGAATCCCGGCGGTATAGCAATCAGCCCCAGCATTTT.

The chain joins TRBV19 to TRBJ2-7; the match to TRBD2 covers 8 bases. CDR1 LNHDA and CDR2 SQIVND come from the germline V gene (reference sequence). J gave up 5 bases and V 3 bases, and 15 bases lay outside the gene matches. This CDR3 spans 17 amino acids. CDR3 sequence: CASSIFGRAKDRDEQYF. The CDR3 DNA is TGTGCCAGTAGTATCTTCGGGAGGGCGAAGGATCGGGACGAGCAGTACTTC.

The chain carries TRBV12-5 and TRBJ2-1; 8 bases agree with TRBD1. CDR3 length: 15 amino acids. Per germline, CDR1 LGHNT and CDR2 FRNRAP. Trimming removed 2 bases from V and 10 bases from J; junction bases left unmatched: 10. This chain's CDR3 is CASGLILDRGKEQFF. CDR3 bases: TGTGCTAGTGGTTTGATCCTCGACAGGGGAAAAGAGCAGTTCTTC.

Written as DNA, the CDR3 is TGTGCCAGCAGCCACCCATGGGGCACACCGAACACTGAAGCTTTCTTT. Translation gives CASSHPWGTPNTEAFF. The genes are TRBV14 and TRBJ1-1; the D gene is possibly TRBD1 (5 bases). The V gene's germline CDR1 is SGHDN and CDR2 FVKESK. CDR3 length: 16 residues. The V and J ends lost 3 bases and 1 base respectively, with 15 bases between them. Full variable domain (outside the CDR3, taken from reference TRBV14 and TRBJ1-1): EAGVTQFPSHSVIEKGQTVTLRCDPISGHDNLYWYRRVMGKEIKFLLHFVKESKQDESGMPNNRFLAERTGGTYSTLKVQPAELEDSGVYFCASSHPWGTPNTEAFFGQGTRLTVV.

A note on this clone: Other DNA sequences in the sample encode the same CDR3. The chain's CDR3 is CASSRRQDSNQPQHF. As DNA, the CDR3 is TGTGCCAGCTCACGTCGACAGGATAGCAATCAGCCCCAGCATTTT. This chain connects TRBV18 to TRBJ1-5; a weak D match, TRBD1 (6 bases). With 4 bases removed from V and 0 bases from J, the gap between germline ends came to 10 bases. Germline V gene sequence: CDR1 KGHSH, CDR2 LQKENI. This CDR3 is built from 15 residues.

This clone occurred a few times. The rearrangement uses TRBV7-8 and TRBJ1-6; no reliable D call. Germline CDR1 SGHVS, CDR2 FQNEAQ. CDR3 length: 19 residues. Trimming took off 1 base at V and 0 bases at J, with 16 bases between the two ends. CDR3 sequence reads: CASSLDPDYMSSYNSPLHF. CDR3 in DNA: TGTGCCAGCAGCTTAGATCCAGACTATATGAGCTCCTATAATTCACCCCTCCACTTT.

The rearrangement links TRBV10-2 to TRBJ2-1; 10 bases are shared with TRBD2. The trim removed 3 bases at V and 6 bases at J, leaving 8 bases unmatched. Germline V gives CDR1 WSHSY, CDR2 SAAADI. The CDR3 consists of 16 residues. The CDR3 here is CASSDPSGRVLNEQFF. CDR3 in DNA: TGCGCCAGCAGTGACCCCAGCGGGAGGGTACTCAATGAGCAGTTCTTC.

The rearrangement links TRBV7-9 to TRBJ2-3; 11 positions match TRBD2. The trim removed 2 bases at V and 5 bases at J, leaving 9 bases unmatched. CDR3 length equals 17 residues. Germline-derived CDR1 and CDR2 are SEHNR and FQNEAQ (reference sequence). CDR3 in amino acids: CASSLPSSGGQGDTQYF. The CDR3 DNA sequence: TGTGCCAGCAGCTTACCTTCTAGCGGGGGGCAGGGAGATACGCAGTATTTT. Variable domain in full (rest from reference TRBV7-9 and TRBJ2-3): DTGVSQNPRHKITKRGQNVTFRCDPISEHNRLYWYRQTLGQGPEFLTYFQNEAQLEKSRLLSDRFSAERPKGSFSTLEIQRTEQGDSAMYLCASSLPSSGGQGDTQYFGPGTRLTVL.